The 10 T cell receptor beta chains in this list originate from one sample, sequenced in a study of regulatory T cells in long-lasting Graves disease. According to the study, TCR beta libraries were built with iRepertoire HTBI primers and CDR3-region Arm-PCR. A single record per CDR3 protein comes from TCRdb applying MiXCR to the multiplex PCR reads. The table has hundreds of thousands of distinct CDR3 sequences, around 17% seen once. Time point: newly diagnosed GD, antithyroid drugs for less than 3 months. Scientists built the TCR library using RNA that was extracted from PBMCs. The data were also submitted as part of a second study, on T cells in Graves' hyperthyroidism and ophthalmopathy.

The sequencing here drew on peripheral blood mononuclear cells (PBMCs), taken at new diagnosis, from a patient treated with antithyroid drugs. The receptor set was obtained from a young woman with Graves disease.

The rearrangement joins TRBV5-5 to TRBJ2-1; the match to TRBD2 covers 10 bases. Germline values: CDR1 SGHKS, CDR2 YYEKEE (reference sequence). CDR3 size: 18 residues. V dropped 0 bases and J dropped 0; count of bases not matched to a gene: 6. CDR3 in amino acids: CASSLGLAGDSSYNEQFF. The DNA of the CDR3 is TGTGCCAGCAGCTTGGGTCTAGCGGGGGATAGCTCCTACAATGAGCAGTTCTTC.

In DNA form, the CDR3 reads TGTGCCACCAGCAAGCCCACCAGCGGGAAAGAGACCCAGTACTTC. It codes for CATSKPTSGKETQYF. The gene calls are TRBV15 and TRBJ2-5, with 7 positions matching TRBD2. The junction had 8 bases not matched to a gene; V was cut back by 4 bases and J by 3 bases. CDR1 LNHNV and CDR2 YYDKDF come from the germline V gene (reference sequence). CDR3 length: 15 amino acids.

Note on this clonotype: This likely stems from a read error, as it lies one base from a far larger clone. The chain joins TRBV6-4 to TRBJ2-7, with a tentative D call TRBD2 (6 bases). The CDR3 extends over 13 amino acids. Germline CDR1 reads MRHNA; CDR2 reads SNTAGT. V shed 6 bases and J shed 3 bases, with 12 bases lying between them. CDR3 residues: CASSGGESYEQYF. The CDR3 bases are TGTGCCAGCAGCGGAGGGGAAAGCTACGAGCAGTACTTC.

J is TRBJ1-1 and V is TRBV19; maybe TRBD1 (6 bases). CDR1 is LNHDA, CDR2 SQIVND, per germline (reference sequence). This CDR3 contains 19 residues. V lost 3 bases and J lost 2, with 25 bases in between. CDR3 sequence reads: CASSMVRGTGNLKNTEAFF. The CDR3 DNA is TGTGCCAGTAGTATGGTGCGTGGAACAGGGAACTTGAAAAACACTGAAGCTTTCTTT.

This clonotype showed up many times. The chain links TRBV20-1 to TRBJ1-4, with D possibly TRBD1 on 5 matching bases. CDR1 is DFQATT, CDR2 SNEGSKA, per germline (reference sequence). The CDR3 sequence is 15 residues long. The V and J ends lost 6 bases and 8 bases respectively, with 22 bases between them. CDR3 in amino acids: CSAGAKRQRGEKLFF. CDR3 in DNA: TGCAGTGCCGGCGCAAAAAGACAGCGAGGAGAAAAACTGTTTTTT.

V and J are TRBV6-1 and TRBJ1-2, with TRBD1 identical over 7 bases. The V gene's germline CDR1 is MNHNS and CDR2 SASEGT. This CDR3 is 13 amino acids long. V lost 6 bases and J lost 3; bases outside the gene matches: 4. CDR3 loop: CASRIGQDYGYTF. The CDR3 DNA follows: TGTGCCAGCAGGATAGGACAGGACTATGGCTACACCTTC.

At least ten counts were recorded for this clonotype. The rearrangement uses TRBV28 and TRBJ1-3, with a tentative D call TRBD1 (5 bases). The V and J ends lost 2 bases and 2 bases respectively, with 10 bases between them. The CDR3 spans 15 residues. Germline loops: CDR1 MDHEN, CDR2 SYDVKM. The CDR3 reads CASSLGRDTGNTIYF. CDR3 sequence (DNA): TGTGCCAGCAGTTTAGGCAGGGATACTGGAAACACCATATATTTT.

In its sample, this clonotype was seen a few times. Here the CDR3 reads CSAQKGEGNTEAFF. CDR3 in DNA: TGCAGCGCCCAGAAGGGGGAGGGGAACACTGAAGCTTTCTTT. The rearrangement links TRBV20-1 to TRBJ1-1, with D tentatively TRBD1 (6 bases). Germline CDR1 and CDR2: DFQATT and SNEGSKA (reference sequence). CDR3 length: 14 residues.

At least ten counts were recorded for this clonotype. The chain recombines TRBV6-2 or TRBV6-3 with TRBJ1-1, with D possibly matching TRBD1 (6 bases). Trimming took off 5 bases at V and 5 bases at J, with 15 bases between the two ends. CDR1 and CDR2 (germline): MNHEY, SVGEGT. The length of the CDR3 is 14 residues. CDR3 DNA sequence: TGTGCCAGCAGTCCGAAGGACAGTTGGACTGAAGCTTTCTTT. It translates to CASSPKDSWTEAFF.

This clonotype appeared many times. V usage is TRBV12-3 or TRBV12-4 and J usage is TRBJ2-1; either TRBD1 or TRBD2 may supply D (5 bases each). V was cut by 1 base and J by 7 bases, with 17 bases left in between. CDR3 size: 16 residues. The CDR3 nucleotides read TGTGCCAGCAGTTTAGTCGGGGCCGGTCGGCTGAATGAGCAGTTCTTC. This encodes CASSLVGAGRLNEQFF.